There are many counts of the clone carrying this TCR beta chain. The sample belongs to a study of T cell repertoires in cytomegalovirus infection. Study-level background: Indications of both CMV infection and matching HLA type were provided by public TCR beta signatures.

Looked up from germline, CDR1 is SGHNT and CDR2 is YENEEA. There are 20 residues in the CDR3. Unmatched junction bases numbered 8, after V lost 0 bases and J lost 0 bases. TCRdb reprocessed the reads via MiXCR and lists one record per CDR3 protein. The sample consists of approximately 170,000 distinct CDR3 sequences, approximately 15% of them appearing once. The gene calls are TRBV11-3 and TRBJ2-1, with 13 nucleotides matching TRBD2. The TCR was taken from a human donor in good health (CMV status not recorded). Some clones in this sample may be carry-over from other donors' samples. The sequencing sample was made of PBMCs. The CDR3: CASSLDSRTSGRGSYNEQFF. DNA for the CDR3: TGTGCCAGCAGCTTAGATTCTAGGACTAGCGGGAGAGGCTCCTACAATGAGCAGTTCTTC.